The entry below gives a single T cell receptor beta chain sequence along with its context. The data were produced by immunoSEQ multiplex PCR, yet TCRdb's version contains in-frame clones alone and is incomplete. The sample yields roughly 68,000 clones, 80% to 95% seen once. These data originate in a study of technical replicates of blood from several donors. Germline values: CDR1 MNHNS, CDR2 SASEGT. V was clipped by 11 bases and J by 0 bases, with 17 bases between them. The CDR3 extends over 15 amino acids. The chain is built from TRBV6-1 and TRBJ1-3, with D possibly matching TRBD1 (6 bases). This TCR was sampled from a human donor in good health. Some clones in this sample may be carry-over from other donors' samples. Source material: PBMCs. The CDR3 DNA reads TGTGCCGGGGAACAGGGACGGGACTCTGGAAACACCATATATTTT. This sequence encodes CAGEQGRDSGNTIYF.